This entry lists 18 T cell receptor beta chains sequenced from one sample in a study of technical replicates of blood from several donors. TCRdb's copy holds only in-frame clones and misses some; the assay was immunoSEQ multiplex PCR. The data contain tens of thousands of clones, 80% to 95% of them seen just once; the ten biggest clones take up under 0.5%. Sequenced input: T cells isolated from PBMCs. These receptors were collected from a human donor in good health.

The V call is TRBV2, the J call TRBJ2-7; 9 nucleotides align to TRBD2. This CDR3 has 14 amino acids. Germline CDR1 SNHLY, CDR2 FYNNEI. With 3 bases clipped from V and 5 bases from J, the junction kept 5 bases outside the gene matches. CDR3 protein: CASSDGGRANEQYF. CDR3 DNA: TGTGCCAGCAGTGACGGCGGGAGGGCCAACGAGCAGTACTTC.

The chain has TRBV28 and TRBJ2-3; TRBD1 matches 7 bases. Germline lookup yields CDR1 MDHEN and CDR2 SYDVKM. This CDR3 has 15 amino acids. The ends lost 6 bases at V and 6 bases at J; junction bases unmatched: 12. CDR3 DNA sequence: TGTGCCAGCAGCCTCGGACAGGATTGGAGGGATACGCAGTATTTT. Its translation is CASSLGQDWRDTQYF.

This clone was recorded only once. CDR3 nucleotide sequence: TGTGCCACCAGACACATGAACACTGAAGCTTTCTTT. This translates into CATRHMNTEAFF. The chain uses TRBV10-3 and TRBJ1-1; no clear D gene. In germline, CDR1 is ENHRY, CDR2 SYGVKD. CDR3 length equals 12 residues. V was pared by 10 bases and J by 0 bases, with 9 bases between.

The CDR3 spells CASSMGSARVNQPQHF. CDR3 in DNA: TGTGCCAGTAGTATGGGGTCGGCCAGGGTTAATCAGCCCCAGCATTTT. The rearrangement links TRBV19 to TRBJ1-5; D is possibly TRBD1 (5 bases). CDR1 is LNHDA, CDR2 SQIVND, per germline (reference sequence). V lost 3 bases and J 4 bases, leaving 16 bases between the germline ends. The CDR3 spans 16 residues.

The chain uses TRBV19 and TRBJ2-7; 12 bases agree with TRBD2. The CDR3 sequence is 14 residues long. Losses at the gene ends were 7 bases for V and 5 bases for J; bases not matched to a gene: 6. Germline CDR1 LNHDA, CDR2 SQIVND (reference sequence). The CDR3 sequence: CASTPSGRGNEQYF. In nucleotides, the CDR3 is TGTGCCAGTACCCCTAGCGGGAGGGGGAACGAGCAGTACTTC. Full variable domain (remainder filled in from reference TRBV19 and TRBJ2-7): DGGITQSPKYLFRKEGQNVTLSCEQNLNHDAMYWYRQDPGQGLRLIYYSQIVNDFQKGDIAEGYSVSREKKESFPLTVTSAQKNPTAFYLCASTPSGRGNEQYFGPGTRLTVT.

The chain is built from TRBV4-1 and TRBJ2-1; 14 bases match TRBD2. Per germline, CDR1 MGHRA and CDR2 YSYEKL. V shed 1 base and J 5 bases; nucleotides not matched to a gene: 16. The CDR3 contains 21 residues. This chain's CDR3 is CASSQVKRYGTSGSGDNEQFF. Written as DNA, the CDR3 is TGCGCCAGCAGCCAAGTAAAAAGATACGGGACTAGCGGGAGTGGAGACAATGAGCAGTTCTTC.

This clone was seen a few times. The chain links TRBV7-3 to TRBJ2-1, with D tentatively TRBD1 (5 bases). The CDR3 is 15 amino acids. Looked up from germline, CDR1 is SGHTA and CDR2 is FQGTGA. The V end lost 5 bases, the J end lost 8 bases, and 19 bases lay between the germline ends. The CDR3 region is CASSEGVPQYDEQFF. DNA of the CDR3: TGTGCCAGCAGCGAAGGGGTTCCTCAGTACGATGAGCAGTTCTTC.

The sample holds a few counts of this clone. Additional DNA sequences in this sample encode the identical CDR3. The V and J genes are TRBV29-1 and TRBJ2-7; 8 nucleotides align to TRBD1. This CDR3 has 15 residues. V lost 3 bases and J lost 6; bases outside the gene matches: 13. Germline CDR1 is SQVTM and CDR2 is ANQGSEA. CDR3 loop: CSVETDGTGMGEQYF. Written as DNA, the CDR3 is TGCAGCGTTGAGACCGACGGGACAGGTATGGGCGAGCAGTACTTC.

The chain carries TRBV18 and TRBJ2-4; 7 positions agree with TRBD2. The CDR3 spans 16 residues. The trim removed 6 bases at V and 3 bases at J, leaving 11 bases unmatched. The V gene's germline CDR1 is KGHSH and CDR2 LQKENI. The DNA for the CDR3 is TGTGCCAGCTCTCCCCGGGAGGAGATCAACAAAAACATTCAGTACTTC. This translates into CASSPREEINKNIQYF.

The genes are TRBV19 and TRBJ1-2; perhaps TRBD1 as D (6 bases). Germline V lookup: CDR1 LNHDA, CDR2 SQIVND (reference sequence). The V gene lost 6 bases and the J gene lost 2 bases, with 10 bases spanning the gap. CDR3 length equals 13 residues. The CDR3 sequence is CASRQGKNYGYTF. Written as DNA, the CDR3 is TGTGCCAGTAGACAGGGAAAGAACTATGGCTACACCTTC.

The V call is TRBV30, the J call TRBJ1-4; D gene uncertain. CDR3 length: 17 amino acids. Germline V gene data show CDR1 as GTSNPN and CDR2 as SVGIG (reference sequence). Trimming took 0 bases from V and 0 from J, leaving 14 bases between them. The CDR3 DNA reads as TGTGCCTGGAGTGTACCTTTCGGGGATGCAACTAATGAAAAACTGTTTTTT. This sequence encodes CAWSVPFGDATNEKLFF.

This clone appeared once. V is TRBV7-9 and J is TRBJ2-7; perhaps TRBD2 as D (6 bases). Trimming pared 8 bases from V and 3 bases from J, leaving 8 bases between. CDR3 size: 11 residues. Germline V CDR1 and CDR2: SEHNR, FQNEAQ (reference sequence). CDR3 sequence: CASGLYYEQYF. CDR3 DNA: TGTGCCAGCGGACTATACTACGAGCAGTACTTC.

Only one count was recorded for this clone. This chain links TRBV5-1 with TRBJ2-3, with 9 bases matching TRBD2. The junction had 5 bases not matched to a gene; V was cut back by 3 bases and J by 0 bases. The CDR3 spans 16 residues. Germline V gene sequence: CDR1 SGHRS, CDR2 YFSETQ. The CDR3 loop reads CASSSTSGASTDTQYF. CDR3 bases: TGCGCCAGCAGCTCGACTAGCGGAGCTAGCACAGATACGCAGTATTTT.

The CDR3 protein is CASSSQLGQGNEQFF. The CDR3 DNA reads TGTGCCAGCAGCTCGCAGCTAGGACAGGGGAATGAGCAGTTCTTC. The rearrangement uses TRBV7-3 and TRBJ2-1, with 9 bases matching TRBD1. CDR3 length: 15 residues. J lost 7 bases, V lost 4 bases, and 8 bases had no gene match. CDR1 is SGHTA and CDR2 is FQGTGA in the germline V gene.

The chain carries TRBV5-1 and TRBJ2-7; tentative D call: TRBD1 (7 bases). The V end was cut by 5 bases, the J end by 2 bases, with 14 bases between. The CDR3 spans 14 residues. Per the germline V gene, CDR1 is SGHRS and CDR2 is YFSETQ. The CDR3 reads CASSPRGEPYEQYF. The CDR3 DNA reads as TGCGCCAGCAGTCCCAGGGGGGAACCCTACGAGCAGTACTTC.

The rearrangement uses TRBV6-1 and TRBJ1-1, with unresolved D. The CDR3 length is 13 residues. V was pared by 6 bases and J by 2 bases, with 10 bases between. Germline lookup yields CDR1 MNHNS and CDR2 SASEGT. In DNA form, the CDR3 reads TGTGCCAGCAGAACAGTAATTAACACTGAAGCTTTCTTT. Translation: CASRTVINTEAFF.

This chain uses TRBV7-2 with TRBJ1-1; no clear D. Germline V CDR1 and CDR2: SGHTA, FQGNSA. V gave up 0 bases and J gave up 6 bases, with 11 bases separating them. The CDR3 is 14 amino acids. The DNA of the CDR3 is TGTGCCAGCAGCTTAGCTCTCGAACCAGCTGAAGCTTTCTTT. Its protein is CASSLALEPAEAFF.

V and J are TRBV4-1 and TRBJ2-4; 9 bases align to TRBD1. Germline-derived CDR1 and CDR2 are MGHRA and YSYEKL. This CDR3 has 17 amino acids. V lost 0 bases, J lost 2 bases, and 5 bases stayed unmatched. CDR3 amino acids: CASSQERTGVTKNIQYF. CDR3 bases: TGCGCCAGCAGCCAAGAACGGACAGGGGTGACCAAAAACATTCAGTACTTC.